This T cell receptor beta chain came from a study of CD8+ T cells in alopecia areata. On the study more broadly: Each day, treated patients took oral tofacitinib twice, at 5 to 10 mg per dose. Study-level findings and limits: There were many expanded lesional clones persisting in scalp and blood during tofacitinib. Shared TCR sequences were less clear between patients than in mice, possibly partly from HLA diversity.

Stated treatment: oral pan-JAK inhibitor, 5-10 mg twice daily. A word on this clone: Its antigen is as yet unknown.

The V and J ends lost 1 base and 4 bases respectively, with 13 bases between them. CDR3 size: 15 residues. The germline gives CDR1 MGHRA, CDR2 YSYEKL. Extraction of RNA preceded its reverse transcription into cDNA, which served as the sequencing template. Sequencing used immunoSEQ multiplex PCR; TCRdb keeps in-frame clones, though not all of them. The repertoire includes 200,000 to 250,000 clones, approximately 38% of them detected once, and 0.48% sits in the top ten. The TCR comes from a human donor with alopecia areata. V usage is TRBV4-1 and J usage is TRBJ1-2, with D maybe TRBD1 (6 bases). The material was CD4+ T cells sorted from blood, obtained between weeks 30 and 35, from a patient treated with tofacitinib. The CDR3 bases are TGCGCCAGCAGCCAAGCCGGACAGAATTCCTATGGCTACACCTTC. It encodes CASSQAGQNSYGYTF.